A single sample gave rise to the 25 T cell receptor beta chains below, sequenced in a study of blood T cell repertoires in COVID-19 (dated by TCRdb to 2019 to 2021). The library came from the immunoSEQ multiplex PCR assay. The source is immuneACCESS, and TCRdb retained only in-frame sequences with V and J called. Part of the clones is not carried over; for the studies checked, unresolved V genes explain less than half of this, and the remainder is unexplained. Across this sample there are some 270,000 clones, with 84% seen only once. Of the sample, less than 2% falls within the top ten clones. Sequences were obtained from peripheral blood. The origin of the receptors is a woman in her thirties or forties who had recovered from COVID-19.

This rearrangement joins TRBV12-3 or TRBV12-4 to TRBJ1-2, with D unresolved. V was pared by 7 bases and J by 1 base, with 10 bases between. The CDR3 covers 13 residues. The CDR3 loop reads CASTPSNNYGYTF. In nucleotides, the CDR3 is TGTGCCAGCACCCCGTCTAATAACTATGGCTACACCTTC.

This rearrangement joins TRBV28 to TRBJ1-6; no firm D call. This CDR3 is 14 amino acids long. Trimming left V 4 bases short and J 2 bases short, with 6 bases between. Germline V CDR1 and CDR2: MDHEN, SYDVKM. The DNA of the CDR3 is TGTGCCAGCAGTTCACCAGCCTATAATTCACCCCTCCACTTT. Protein sequence: CASSSPAYNSPLHF. The full variable domain, rest sourced from reference TRBV28 and TRBJ1-6, is DVKVTQSSRYLVKRTGEKVFLECVQDMDHENMFWYRQDPGLGLRLIYFSYDVKMKEKGDIPEGYSVSREKKERFSLILESASTNQTSMYLCASSSPAYNSPLHFGNGTRLTVT.

This chain connects TRBV5-1 to TRBJ2-5; 7 nucleotides line up with TRBD1. Germline CDR1 is SGHRS and CDR2 is YFSETQ. The length of the CDR3 is 17 residues. Germline trimming cut 4 bases from V and 2 bases from J; bases unmatched to any gene: 14. The CDR3 nucleotides are TGCGCCAGCAGCCCTTGGAATACAGGGGACCTACAAGAGACCCAGTACTTC. Translation gives CASSPWNTGDLQETQYF. The full variable domain, rest sourced from reference TRBV5-1 and TRBJ2-5, is KAGVTQTPRYLIKTRGQQVTLSCSPISGHRSVSWYQQTPGQGLQFLFEYFSETQRNKGNFPGRFSGRQFSNSRSEMNVSTLELGDSALYLCASSPWNTGDLQETQYFGPGTRLLVL.

This clone was seen only once. V and J are TRBV11-2 and TRBJ1-1; D is unresolved. Deletions cut 4 bases from V and 2 bases from J, with 23 bases between. Germline loops: CDR1 SGHAT, CDR2 FQNNGV. The CDR3 is made up of 18 amino acids. In nucleotides, the CDR3 is TGTGCCAGCAGCTCCTTACAAAACCGCGGGTTCCCAAACACTGAAGCTTTCTTT. It encodes CASSSLQNRGFPNTEAFF.

This rearrangement joins TRBV7-9 to TRBJ2-3; TRBD2 matches at 8 bases. Germline trimming cut 10 bases from V and 6 bases from J; bases unmatched to any gene: 18. The CDR3 is made up of 16 amino acids. Germline V CDR1 and CDR2: SEHNR, FQNEAQ (reference sequence). The CDR3 reads CAIPFEGRGAEDTQYF. In DNA form, the CDR3 reads TGTGCCATCCCCTTCGAGGGGCGGGGGGCGGAGGATACGCAGTATTTT.

This chain uses TRBV7-2 with TRBJ1-2, with 9 bases lining up with TRBD1. Germline lookup yields CDR1 SGHTA and CDR2 FQGNSA. The CDR3 is 15 residues long. Trimming removed 5 bases from V and 2 bases from J; junction bases left unmatched: 6. DNA of the CDR3: TGTGCCAGCAGCCCGACCACAGGGGGCAACTATGGCTACACCTTC. It encodes CASSPTTGGNYGYTF.

The chain uses TRBV2 and TRBJ2-1; 8 positions match TRBD2. V gave up 2 bases and J gave up 12 bases; unmatched junction bases: 9. Germline CDR1 and CDR2: SNHLY and FYNNEI. The CDR3 is made up of 14 amino acids. The CDR3 protein is CASSENRGGRVQFF. CDR3 coding DNA: TGTGCCAGCAGTGAAAACCGGGGGGGCCGGGTGCAGTTCTTC.

This CDR3 reads CASRHTGNQPQHF. The CDR3 region has the DNA TGTGCCAGCAGACATACAGGGAATCAGCCCCAGCATTTT. This rearrangement joins TRBV27 to TRBJ1-5, with a tentative D call TRBD1 (6 bases). V was shortened by 6 bases and J by 4 bases, with 10 bases between the two germline ends. The germline V gene encodes CDR1 MNHEY and CDR2 SMNVEV (reference sequence). The CDR3 runs to 13 residues.

The chain couples TRBV2 to TRBJ1-4; D is perhaps TRBD1 (5 bases). The germline CDR1 and CDR2 sequences are SNHLY and FYNNEI. The CDR3 spans 14 residues. The ends were cut back, 8 bases at V and 8 bases at J, with 18 bases in the middle. CDR3 in DNA: TGTGCCAGCCGTATTGAAAGGGGAGGAGAAAAACTGTTTTTT. Its translation: CASRIERGGEKLFF.

DNA of the CDR3: TGTGCCAGCAGTGCCGCCTGGACAGGGGGCTCCTATGGCTACACCTTC. Its protein product is CASSAAWTGGSYGYTF. V and J are TRBV6-1 and TRBJ1-2, with 11 nucleotides matching TRBD1. CDR1 is MNHNS, CDR2 SASEGT, per germline. CDR3 length: 16 residues. V dropped 4 bases and J dropped 4; count of bases not matched to a gene: 8.

V usage is TRBV19 and J usage is TRBJ1-3; D uncertain. Trimming stripped 5 bases from V and 0 bases from J, with 14 bases between. The CDR3 totals 16 residues. Germline assignment: CDR1 LNHDA and CDR2 SQIVND (reference sequence). The CDR3 bases are TGTGCCAGTAGTGTGCCACATCAAAGCTCTGGAAACACCATATATTTT. Translated, it gives CASSVPHQSSGNTIYF. The variable domain in full, with the rest retrieved from reference TRBV19 and TRBJ1-3, is DGGITQSPKYLFRKEGQNVTLSCEQNLNHDAMYWYRQDPGQGLRLIYYSQIVNDFQKGDIAEGYSVSREKKESFPLTVTSAQKNPTAFYLCASSVPHQSSGNTIYFGEGSWLTVV.

The chain is built from TRBV12-3 or TRBV12-4 and TRBJ1-2; no firm D call. There are 13 residues in the CDR3. V lost 6 bases and J 5 bases, leaving 13 bases between the germline ends. The CDR3 nucleotides are TGTGCCAGCAGCCTAGCTCATTCTTATGGCTACACCTTC. Translated, it gives CASSLAHSYGYTF.

This sequence joins TRBV6-5 and TRBJ2-7; possible D gene TRBD2, 6 bases. The CDR3 has 15 amino acids. V lost 6 bases and J lost 1, with 16 bases in between. Germline assignment: CDR1 MNHEY and CDR2 SVGAGI. Here the CDR3 reads CASSPAGTVSYEQYF. DNA for the CDR3: TGTGCCAGCAGCCCGGCGGGGACGGTTTCCTACGAGCAGTACTTC.

This sequence joins TRBV2 and TRBJ2-7, with 7 positions matching TRBD1. Germline CDR1 and CDR2: SNHLY and FYNNEI. The CDR3 totals 14 residues. Trimming at V came to 8 bases and at J to 1 base, leaving 8 bases not matched to a gene. The CDR3 bases are TGTGCCAGCCGCCAACAGGGGATGTCCTACGAGCAGTACTTC. It codes for CASRQQGMSYEQYF.

The chain employs TRBV7-2 and TRBJ1-1, with D tentatively TRBD1 (5 bases). The CDR3 consists of 13 residues. Trimming left V 5 bases short and J 5 bases short, with 12 bases between. Germline V gives CDR1 SGHTA, CDR2 FQGNSA. The CDR3 region has the DNA TGTGCCAGCAGCCCATGGGGGGGGACTGAAGCTTTCTTT. This gives the protein CASSPWGGTEAFF.

In this sample, this clone turned up a few times. CDR3 region: CAGGVTGLNEQFF. CDR3 nucleotides: TGTGCCGGGGGGGTTACGGGCCTCAATGAGCAGTTCTTC. The chain links TRBV5-4 to TRBJ2-1; 7 bases are shared with TRBD2. V shed 10 bases and J 6 bases; nucleotides not matched to a gene: 10. Germline V gives CDR1 SGHNT, CDR2 YYREEE (reference sequence). CDR3 size: 13 residues.

This clone appeared once. The chain is built from TRBV10-2 and TRBJ2-5; D remains unclear. CDR1 and CDR2 (germline): WSHSY, SAAADI. V gave up 4 bases and J gave up 1 base, with 10 bases separating them. The CDR3 is 14 residues long. Written as DNA, the CDR3 is TGCGCCAGCAGTGGGCAGTTATTCCAAGAGACCCAGTACTTC. Translating gives CASSGQLFQETQYF.

This sequence joins TRBV12-3 or TRBV12-4 and TRBJ1-2; 7 bases align to TRBD1. Losses at the gene ends were 6 bases for V and 8 bases for J; bases not matched to a gene: 9. The CDR3 has 13 residues. The CDR3 here is CASRSRQGFGYTF. For the CDR3, the DNA is TGTGCCAGCAGATCACGACAGGGATTCGGCTACACCTTC.

The chain carries TRBV3-1 (or the pseudogene TRBV3-2) and TRBJ2-5, with 10 bases identical to TRBD2. This CDR3 comprises 16 residues. In germline, CDR1 is LGHDT, CDR2 YNNKEL (reference sequence). V shed 1 base and J 7 bases; nucleotides not matched to a gene: 9. DNA of the CDR3: TGTGCCAGCAGCCAAGGTCCTAGCGGGGGAGTTGTGACCCAGTACTTC. It yields the protein CASSQGPSGGVVTQYF.

V gene TRBV7-2 combines with J gene TRBJ2-1; tentatively, D is TRBD1 (6 bases). The CDR3 length is 16 residues. V dropped 5 bases and J dropped 9 bases, with 23 bases sitting between them. Germline V lookup: CDR1 SGHTA, CDR2 FQGNSA. The DNA for the CDR3 is TGTGCCAGCAGCGCCATGAGGGCAGGGGCCTCTGGTGAGCAGTTCTTC. Protein: CASSAMRAGASGEQFF.

The rearrangement joins TRBV18 to TRBJ2-1, with D maybe TRBD1 (5 bases). Germline CDR1 KGHSH, CDR2 LQKENI. Trimming removed 1 base from V and 0 bases from J, with 10 bases in between. This CDR3 contains 16 residues. The DNA of the CDR3 is TGTGCCAGCTCACCACAACAGGATTTCTCCTACAATGAGCAGTTCTTC. It translates to CASSPQQDFSYNEQFF.

Only a few counts were recorded for this clone. The chain carries TRBV11-2 and TRBJ2-5; no clear D gene. Germline values: CDR1 SGHAT, CDR2 FQNNGV. The germline V and J ends were trimmed by 1 base and 5 bases, with 11 bases remaining between them. CDR3 length: 14 amino acids. In DNA, the CDR3 is TGTGCCAGCAGCTTAGGGCAGTCGCGGGAGACCCAGTACTTC. Translated: CASSLGQSRETQYF.

The V call is TRBV13, the J call TRBJ2-2; 7 nucleotides align to TRBD1. Losses at the gene ends were 5 bases for V and 2 bases for J; bases not matched to a gene: 5. The CDR3 contains 15 residues. Germline lookup yields CDR1 PRHDT and CDR2 FYEKMQ (reference sequence). The CDR3 loop is CASSQTGRNTGELFF. Here the CDR3 DNA reads TGTGCCAGCAGCCAGACAGGGCGAAACACCGGGGAGCTGTTTTTT.

The chain has TRBV7-8 and TRBJ1-5; the match to TRBD1 covers 8 bases. The CDR3 runs 15 residues. Germline V CDR1 and CDR2: SGHVS, FQNEAQ. After removal of 5 bases from V and 6 bases from J, the junction contained 9 bases not matched to a gene. This chain's CDR3 is CASSLGQGASQPQHF. DNA of the CDR3: TGTGCCAGCAGCCTGGGGCAGGGGGCGAGTCAGCCCCAGCATTTT.

This clone was recorded once. The V gene is TRBV27, the J gene TRBJ2-2; TRBD2 aligns across 7 bases. Germline values: CDR1 MNHEY, CDR2 SMNVEV (reference sequence). The V gene end was trimmed by 9 bases and the J gene end by 4 bases; junction bases not matched to a gene: 5. The CDR3 spans 13 residues. CDR3 sequence: CASNIAGTGELFF. The CDR3 region has the DNA TGTGCCAGTAACATAGCGGGCACCGGGGAGCTGTTTTTT.